Below, one T cell receptor beta chain is given with its context. The V gene's germline CDR1 is MDHEN and CDR2 SYDVKM. The CDR3 is made up of 14 amino acids. V dropped 7 bases and J dropped 3; count of bases not matched to a gene: 8. The repertoire was sequenced with immunoSEQ multiplex PCR; TCRdb's copy has only in-frame clones and lacks some. The table lists approximately 210,000 clones, 83% of them singletons. This sample is drawn from a study of blood T cell repertoires in COVID-19. Study-wide background: The samples span acute and convalescent COVID-19 from the United States, Italy and Spain.

The sequenced sample was peripheral blood. The J gene is TRBJ2-7, the V gene TRBV28; 8 positions agree with TRBD1. The TCR comes from a woman aged 40 to 50 with active or convalescent COVID-19. The CDR3 region has the DNA TGTGCCAGCACAATCAGAGGACAGGGCTACGAGCAGTACTTC. Its translation: CASTIRGQGYEQYF.